This T cell receptor beta chain was identified during a study of shared clonotypes between healthy human individuals. Turning to the study itself: Three plates each covered CD4 naive and memory; CD8 naive two, CD8 memory one.

Sequencing was performed with immunoSEQ multiplex PCR; in TCRdb, only in-frame clones are kept and a portion is missing. This table holds approximately 740,000 clones, about 92% found once. Germline assignment: CDR1 SGHRS and CDR2 YFSETQ. The CDR3 loop spans 17 amino acids. V dropped 4 bases and J dropped 0 bases, with 17 bases sitting between them. The naive CD8 population came from CD45RO-negative cells selected for CCR7, without terminally differentiated effector memory CD45RA+ cells. Study donors comprised healthy, HIV-negative adults devoid of recent acute infection or vaccination. The donors were all Caucasian adults (living in Nashville, Tennessee).

This clonotype was obtained from a young man in good health. The specimen sequenced was naive CD8+ T cells sorted from blood. The chain uses TRBV5-1 and TRBJ1-5; D remains ambiguous. CDR3 coding DNA: TGCGCCAGCAGCCACTACGAGAGAGAGGGTAGCAATCAGCCCCAGCATTTT. Its protein is CASSHYEREGSNQPQHF.